One sample yielded the 16 T cell receptor beta chains listed below, sequenced in a study of blood T cell repertoires in COVID-19. Only in-frame clones appear in the TCRdb table, and some are missing; sequencing was by immunoSEQ multiplex PCR. Here the sample spans 200,000 or so clones, roughly 90% being singletons. Material: PBMCs or T cells enriched from blood (not recorded which). The receptors shown here come from a woman between 40 and 50 years old with acute COVID-19.

The chain employs TRBV4-1 and TRBJ2-3, with a possible D match to TRBD2 (7 bases). Germline CDR1 is MGHRA and CDR2 is YSYEKL. This CDR3 comprises 17 residues. V was trimmed by 0 bases and J by 3 bases, leaving 16 bases between them. The CDR3 sequence is CASSQDWGGLVTDTQYF. The DNA of the CDR3 is TGCGCCAGCAGCCAAGATTGGGGGGGCCTCGTTACAGATACGCAGTATTTT.

The rearrangement joins TRBV7-9 to TRBJ1-4, with D perhaps TRBD1 (5 bases). V was trimmed by 4 bases and J by 0 bases, leaving 9 bases between them. The CDR3 consists of 15 residues. Germline lookup yields CDR1 SEHNR and CDR2 FQNEAQ (reference sequence). CDR3 in DNA: TGTGCCAGCAGCTCCCTGACAGCAACTAATGAAAAACTGTTTTTT. Translating it yields CASSSLTATNEKLFF.

The V and J genes are TRBV19 and TRBJ1-2, with a tentative D call TRBD1 (5 bases). Germline-derived CDR1 and CDR2 are LNHDA and SQIVND (reference sequence). The length of the CDR3 is 12 residues. V gave up 3 bases and J gave up 4 bases, with 6 bases separating them. The CDR3 nucleotides read TGTGCCAGTAGTATTGACAGCTATGGCTACACCTTC. It specifies CASSIDSYGYTF.

The chain joins TRBV19 to TRBJ1-6; 7 bases fit TRBD1. This CDR3 has 14 amino acids. The germline gives CDR1 LNHDA, CDR2 SQIVND (reference sequence). Trimming removed 4 bases from V and 9 bases from J; junction bases left unmatched: 6. CDR3 coding DNA: TGTGCCAGTAGTACCGGACAGGTTCCTTCACCCCTCCACTTT. Translated: CASSTGQVPSPLHF.

Concerning this clone itself: The junction shows a germline mismatch at one end, possibly a read error. This sequence joins TRBV7-9 and TRBJ2-3; 11 nucleotides match TRBD2. CDR1 is SEHNR, CDR2 FQNEAQ, per germline (reference sequence). The CDR3 has 13 amino acids. The CDR3 protein is CASSFPGGTSGWF. CDR3 nucleotide sequence: TGTGCCAGCAGCTTCCCTGGGGGGACTAGCGGATGGTTT.

The chain links TRBV7-8 to TRBJ2-5; 9 bases match TRBD2. Germline CDR1 and CDR2: SGHVS and FQNEAQ. V lost 1 base to trimming and J lost 2 bases; unmatched junction nucleotides: 5. This CDR3 has 16 amino acids. The CDR3 region is CASSLEVLAGQETQYF. The CDR3 DNA sequence: TGTGCCAGCAGCTTAGAGGTTCTAGCGGGGCAAGAGACCCAGTACTTC.

The chain employs TRBV28 and TRBJ1-2; tentative D call: TRBD1 (5 bases). From germline, CDR1 is MDHEN and CDR2 SYDVKM. CDR3 length equals 14 residues. Trimming removed 3 bases from V and 4 bases from J, with 12 bases in between. CDR3: CASSFIGGLYGYTF. The DNA of the CDR3 is TGTGCCAGCAGTTTTATTGGGGGACTCTATGGCTACACCTTC.

The chain has TRBV6-5 and TRBJ2-1; 7 nucleotides match TRBD1. Germline V lookup: CDR1 MNHEY, CDR2 SVGAGI. The CDR3 is 13 residues long. V was pared by 2 bases and J by 6 bases, with 1 base of the junction left unmatched. The CDR3 bases are TGTGCCAGCAGTTACGGGACAGTCAATGAGCAGTTCTTC. This gives the protein CASSYGTVNEQFF.

V and J are TRBV6-5 and TRBJ1-6; D remains ambiguous. V dropped 5 bases and J dropped 6 bases, with 8 bases sitting between them. The V gene's germline CDR1 is MNHEY and CDR2 SVGAGI. The length of the CDR3 is 13 residues. The CDR3 sequence is CASSQLSNSPLHF. CDR3 DNA: TGTGCCAGCAGTCAACTGAGTAATTCACCCCTCCACTTT.

The gene calls are TRBV7-9 and TRBJ1-4; TRBD1 might be the D (6 bases). CDR3 length equals 19 residues. The germline V and J ends were trimmed by 1 base and 3 bases, with 21 bases remaining between them. Per the germline V gene, CDR1 is SEHNR and CDR2 is FQNEAQ (reference sequence). The CDR3 coding sequence is TGTGCCAGCAGCTTAGTCTCGGGCTGGGGGCGGATATCTAATGAAAAACTGTTTTTT. Its translation: CASSLVSGWGRISNEKLFF.

CDR3 sequence reads: CASSVEAGGPVDTQYF. The CDR3 coding sequence is TGTGCCAGCAGCGTAGAGGCGGGGGGGCCGGTAGATACGCAGTATTTT. The chain uses TRBV9 and TRBJ2-3; TRBD2 aligns across 9 bases. CDR3 length: 16 amino acids. After removal of 0 bases from V and 5 bases from J, the junction contained 7 bases not matched to a gene. CDR1 is SGDLS and CDR2 is YYNGEE in the germline V gene.

The table lists this clone with a count of one. This chain connects TRBV19 to TRBJ1-3, with 8 bases fitting TRBD1. Germline CDR1 and CDR2: LNHDA and SQIVND (reference sequence). The V and J ends lost 9 bases and 4 bases, in that order; junction bases with no gene match: 11. The CDR3 is 15 amino acids. The CDR3 protein is CASRPRQGIGNTIYF. DNA of the CDR3: TGTGCCAGCCGTCCGAGACAGGGGATAGGAAACACCATATATTTT.

The chain joins TRBV19 to TRBJ1-6; D possibly corresponds to TRBD1 (5 bases). The CDR3 is 13 residues long. With 3 bases removed from V and 17 bases from J, the gap between germline ends came to 17 bases. The V gene's germline CDR1 is LNHDA and CDR2 SQIVND (reference sequence). CDR3 loop: CASSIADEGVFHF. The DNA of the CDR3 is TGTGCCAGTAGTATCGCGGACGAAGGGGTATTCCACTTT.

The chain recombines TRBV4-1 with TRBJ2-3, with D unclear. Per germline, CDR1 MGHRA and CDR2 YSYEKL. The V and J ends lost 1 base and 5 bases respectively, with 10 bases between them. This CDR3 is 14 amino acids long. This CDR3 reads CASSQGGAVDTQYF. CDR3 sequence (DNA): TGCGCCAGCAGCCAAGGCGGAGCTGTAGATACGCAGTATTTT.

This clone was observed at least ten times. The genes are TRBV4-3 and TRBJ2-7; 8 positions agree with TRBD1. Unmatched junction bases numbered 9, after V lost 1 base and J lost 4 bases. The CDR3 is 16 residues long. Germline V gene lookup returns CDR1 LGHNA and CDR2 YSLEER. CDR3 DNA: TGCGCCAGCAGCCAAGCGCAGGACAGGGTCTCGTACGAGCAGTACTTC. This codes for CASSQAQDRVSYEQYF.

The V gene is TRBV19, the J gene TRBJ1-1; 7 bases map to TRBD1. Germline trimming cut 5 bases from V and 4 bases from J; bases unmatched to any gene: 4. The CDR3 totals 13 residues. The germline V gene encodes CDR1 LNHDA and CDR2 SQIVND (reference sequence). The CDR3 is CASSQTGTTEAFF. The CDR3 bases are TGTGCCAGTAGTCAGACAGGGACCACTGAAGCTTTCTTT.